This T cell receptor beta chain came from a study of blood T cell repertoires in COVID-19. Study context: Both acute and convalescent COVID-19 samples were obtained from the United States, Italy and Spain.

Germline V gene sequence: CDR1 SGHRS, CDR2 YFSETQ. Germline trimming cut 3 bases from V and 4 bases from J; bases unmatched to any gene: 0. This CDR3 is built from 14 residues. Some clones are missing from TCRdb's copy, which holds only in-frame ones; the method was immunoSEQ multiplex PCR. The sample holds 150,000 to 200,000 clones, 70% to 90% seen once. The origin of this receptor is a person between 65 and 79 years old with COVID-19, enrolled during active disease. Sample: peripheral blood. The chain couples TRBV5-1 to TRBJ2-7; 14 bases map to TRBD2. The CDR3 loop reads CASSWTSGGYEQYF. In nucleotides, the CDR3 is TGCGCCAGCAGCTGGACTAGCGGGGGGTACGAGCAGTACTTC.